What follows are 15 T cell receptor beta chains derived from one specimen sequenced in a study of blood T cells in healthy people across ages. Through a sample-barcoded 5' primer and a J-beta primer mix, a second PCR was run for roughly 6 to 11 cycles. Via MiXCR, TCRdb re-called the 5' RACE reads, giving one row per CDR3 protein. The sample lists roughly 800,000 distinct CDR3 sequences, about 62% occurring once. Sequenced sample: blood. The receptors come from a man younger than 45 in good health.

CDR3 sequence: CASSVDSSNQPQHF. Here the CDR3 DNA reads TGTGCCAGCAGCGTTGACAGTAGCAATCAGCCCCAGCATTTT. The rearrangement links TRBV9 to TRBJ1-5; D might be TRBD1 (5 bases). CDR3 length: 14 residues. V gave up 2 bases and J gave up 0 bases, with 6 bases separating them. Germline assignment: CDR1 SGDLS and CDR2 YYNGEE.

The chain couples TRBV12-5 to TRBJ1-5; D call uncertain. The CDR3 has 13 residues. Germline loops: CDR1 LGHNT, CDR2 FRNRAP. Trimming left V 1 base short and J 4 bases short, with 5 bases between. CDR3 bases: TGTGCTAGTGGTTTGGAAACGAATCAGCCCCAGCATTTT. This codes for CASGLETNQPQHF.

This chain joins TRBV20-1 and TRBJ2-1; perhaps TRBD2 as D (7 bases). The CDR3 runs 13 residues. Germline V gene data show CDR1 as DFQATT and CDR2 as SNEGSKA (reference sequence). V was trimmed by 3 bases and J by 5 bases, leaving 11 bases between them. The CDR3 nucleotides are TGCAGTGCTAGCGGGGGGCTCCACAATGAGCAGTTCTTC. This codes for CSASGGLHNEQFF.

V and J are TRBV20-1 and TRBJ1-1, with D unclear. Trimming took off 6 bases at V and 11 bases at J, with 28 bases between the two ends. CDR3 length equals 15 residues. Germline assignment: CDR1 DFQATT and CDR2 SNEGSKA (reference sequence). CDR3 sequence reads: CSARLSGQVEVEAFF. The CDR3 DNA is TGCAGTGCGAGGCTTTCCGGCCAGGTCGAGGTTGAGGCTTTCTTT.

The chain uses TRBV6-2 or TRBV6-3 and TRBJ1-1, with D perhaps TRBD1 (6 bases). The CDR3 is made up of 14 amino acids. Germline V CDR1 and CDR2: MNHEY, SVGEGT. Between the trimmed V and J ends, which lost 6 bases and 4 bases, there was a span of 15 bases. CDR3 amino acids: CASSYPQGFTEAFF. In DNA form, the CDR3 reads TGTGCCAGCAGCTACCCACAGGGCTTCACTGAAGCTTTCTTT.

The J gene is TRBJ2-5, the V gene TRBV12-3 or TRBV12-4; no reliable D call. There are 14 residues in the CDR3. V lost 6 bases, J lost 4 bases, and 15 bases lay in between. Written as DNA, the CDR3 is TGTGCCAGCAGCCGAGACTTCTTCGGAGAGACCCAGTACTTC. Residues: CASSRDFFGETQYF.

The DNA of the CDR3 is TGTGCCAGCAGTGCTGAAACAGGGGCTCAGCCCCAGCATTTT. Amino acids: CASSAETGAQPQHF. V is TRBV6-4 and J is TRBJ1-5; 7 nucleotides align to TRBD1. After removal of 4 bases from V and 6 bases from J, the junction contained 6 bases not matched to a gene. Germline V CDR1 and CDR2: MRHNA, SNTAGT. The CDR3 runs 14 residues.

The DNA of the CDR3 is TGTGCCAGCCAAGGTGAGGCCAGCCCCTTCCACGAGCAGTACTTC. Protein product: CASQGEASPFHEQYF. This sequence joins TRBV7-2 and TRBJ2-7; D is undetermined. V was clipped by 8 bases and J by 5 bases, with 22 bases between them. This CDR3 contains 15 residues. From germline, CDR1 is SGHTA and CDR2 FQGNSA.

V is TRBV3-1 and J is TRBJ1-2; tentatively, D is TRBD1 (6 bases). V gave up 3 bases and J gave up 8 bases, with 19 bases separating them. Germline V lookup: CDR1 LGHDT, CDR2 YNNKEL (reference sequence). The CDR3 extends over 15 amino acids. CDR3 DNA sequence: TGTGCCAGCAGCCATTCAGGACGGGGGCCCGGCGGCTACACCTTC. The encoded protein is CASSHSGRGPGGYTF.

V usage is TRBV20-1 and J usage is TRBJ2-5; the D gene is possibly TRBD2 (6 bases). Trimming took 3 bases from V and 5 from J, leaving 13 bases between them. Germline V gene data show CDR1 as DFQATT and CDR2 as SNEGSKA (reference sequence). The CDR3 spans 13 residues. Written as DNA, the CDR3 is TGCAGTGCTAGTAGTCGGGGGTTGGAGACCCAGTACTTC. The encoded protein is CSASSRGLETQYF.

The chain combines TRBV20-1 with TRBJ2-7, with 10 nucleotides matching TRBD1. V lost 7 bases to trimming and J lost 3 bases; unmatched junction nucleotides: 15. CDR1 and CDR2 from the germline V gene are DFQATT and SNEGSKA (reference sequence). The CDR3 contains 16 residues. The CDR3 sequence is CSGFGYRGQGFYEQYF. The CDR3 coding sequence is TGCAGTGGTTTTGGATATCGGGGACAGGGGTTCTACGAGCAGTACTTC.

This sequence joins TRBV7-9 and TRBJ2-1; 9 bases agree with TRBD1. Germline CDR1 SEHNR, CDR2 FQNEAQ (reference sequence). V lost 6 bases, J lost 7 bases, and 4 bases stayed unmatched. CDR3 size: 13 residues. The CDR3 DNA follows: TGTGCCAGCAGGGGACAGGGTTGGAATGAGCAGTTCTTC. It yields the protein CASRGQGWNEQFF.

The V and J genes are TRBV6-5 and TRBJ2-5, with a possible D match to TRBD2 (7 bases). The DNA matches TRBJ2-7 better at its end, which makes the J call doubtful. Germline V gene lookup returns CDR1 MNHEY and CDR2 SVGAGI. This CDR3 contains 14 residues. CDR3 residues: CASSYYGGQREQYF. The CDR3, as DNA: TGTGCCAGCAGTTATTACGGGGGGCAACGCGAGCAGTACTTC.

V usage is TRBV28 and J usage is TRBJ2-7; maybe TRBD2 (6 bases). The germline V gene has CDR1 MDHEN and CDR2 SYDVKM. V was clipped by 6 bases and J by 5 bases, with 17 bases between them. The CDR3 has 14 amino acids. Written as DNA, the CDR3 is TGTGCCAGCAGGGAAACCCCGGGAGCTAACGAGCAGTACTTC. This gives the protein CASRETPGANEQYF.

The gene calls are TRBV30 and TRBJ2-3; 11 bases map to TRBD2. The trim removed 7 bases at V and 2 bases at J, leaving 5 bases unmatched. The CDR3 has 14 amino acids. In germline, CDR1 is GTSNPN, CDR2 SVGIG (reference sequence). The CDR3 spells CALRLAGPTDTQYF. The CDR3, as DNA: TGTGCCTTAAGACTAGCGGGACCCACAGATACGCAGTATTTT.